The 7 T cell receptor beta chains reported below all come from one sample, sequenced in a study of blood T cell repertoires in COVID-19. Using immunoSEQ multiplex PCR, the repertoire was profiled, and TCRdb retains in-frame clones only, with some absent. This sample has more than 60,000 clones, with more than 75% found just once. Sequenced input: peripheral blood. These receptors were collected from a human donor in a cohort sampled during active COVID-19.

The CDR3 DNA follows: TGTGCCAGCAGCACACCCCTAGCGGTTCCTTGGACCCAGTACTTC. This sequence encodes CASSTPLAVPWTQYF. This chain connects TRBV11-2 to TRBJ2-5; TRBD2 aligns across 7 bases. Germline V gene data show CDR1 as SGHAT and CDR2 as FQNNGV. With 5 bases clipped from V and 7 bases from J, the junction kept 13 bases outside the gene matches. This CDR3 has 15 amino acids.

The chain links TRBV6-5 to TRBJ1-4; maybe TRBD1 (5 bases). CDR1 and CDR2 from the germline V gene are MNHEY and SVGAGI. This CDR3 is 15 amino acids long. V was clipped by 8 bases and J by 8 bases, with 21 bases between them. CDR3 region: CASRDGRWIAEKLFF. DNA for the CDR3: TGTGCCAGCCGGGACGGGAGATGGATAGCGGAAAAACTGTTTTTT.

The chain has TRBV4-3 and TRBJ1-2, with D unresolved. V lost 4 bases, J lost 3 bases, and 12 bases lay in between. Looked up from germline, CDR1 is LGHNA and CDR2 is YSLEER. The length of the CDR3 is 14 residues. DNA of the CDR3: TGCGCCAGCAGCCCTGAGGCCGAACACTATGGCTACACCTTC. Its protein product is CASSPEAEHYGYTF.

The chain carries TRBV6-6 and TRBJ2-7; 10 nucleotides match TRBD2. The germline gives CDR1 MNHNY, CDR2 SVGAGI (reference sequence). The ends lost 5 bases at V and 2 bases at J; junction bases unmatched: 9. This CDR3 region has 16 residues. This chain's CDR3 is CASSQPLAGDAYEQYF. The CDR3 DNA sequence: TGTGCCAGCAGTCAACCCCTAGCGGGGGATGCCTACGAGCAGTACTTC.

V is TRBV7-9 and J is TRBJ1-1; tentative D call: TRBD1 (6 bases). With 3 bases removed from V and 7 bases from J, the gap between germline ends came to 15 bases. CDR1 and CDR2 from the germline V gene are SEHNR and FQNEAQ (reference sequence). The CDR3 is made up of 14 amino acids. The CDR3 reads CASSLAGAKGEAFF. DNA for the CDR3: TGTGCCAGCAGCTTGGCGGGGGCTAAGGGTGAAGCTTTCTTT. Filled out from reference TRBV7-9 and TRBJ1-1, the complete variable domain reads DTGVSQNPRHKITKRGQNVTFRCDPISEHNRLYWYRQTLGQGPEFLTYFQNEAQLEKSRLLSDRFSAERPKGSFSTLEIQRTEQGDSAMYLCASSLAGAKGEAFFGQGTRLTVV.

This chain joins TRBV7-7 and TRBJ1-4; no clear D gene. There are 18 residues in the CDR3. Trimming removed 7 bases at V and 3 bases at J, with 24 bases between. Germline CDR1 SSHAT, CDR2 FNYEAQ (reference sequence). The CDR3 spells CASTQGPGRLKPNEKLFF. In DNA, the CDR3 is TGTGCCAGCACCCAAGGGCCGGGGAGGTTAAAGCCTAATGAAAAACTGTTTTTT. Drawing the rest from reference TRBV7-7 and TRBJ1-4, the complete variable domain is GAGVSQSPRYKVTKRGQDVTLRCDPISSHATLYWYQQALGQGPEFLTYFNYEAQPDKSGLPSDRFSAERPEGSISTLTIQRTEQRDSAMYRCASTQGPGRLKPNEKLFFGSGTQLSVL.

This chain connects TRBV7-9 to TRBJ2-4, with a tentative D call TRBD1 (6 bases). With 7 bases removed from V and 0 bases from J, the gap between germline ends came to 13 bases. Looked up from germline, CDR1 is SEHNR and CDR2 is FQNEAQ (reference sequence). The CDR3 extends over 15 amino acids. The CDR3 region has the DNA TGTGCCAGCACCCACAGGGAATTAGCCAAAAACATTCAGTACTTC. This codes for CASTHRELAKNIQYF. Together with reference TRBV7-9 and TRBJ2-4, the CDR3 gives the full variable domain: DTGVSQNPRHKITKRGQNVTFRCDPISEHNRLYWYRQTLGQGPEFLTYFQNEAQLEKSRLLSDRFSAERPKGSFSTLEIQRTEQGDSAMYLCASTHRELAKNIQYFGAGTRLSVL.